This passage covers 6 T cell receptor beta chains from one sample sequenced in a study of CD8 T cells in Susac syndrome. Reverse transcription of roughly 0.5 to 1 ug RNA was performed with random hexamers. From the immunoSEQ multiplex PCR reads, TCRdb called clonotypes with MiXCR, one entry per CDR3 protein. The sample has about 140,000 distinct CDR3 sequences; about 94% are singletons. Sequenced: CD8+ T cells from PBMCs. The receptors come from a human donor in good health.

V and J are TRBV28 and TRBJ1-2, with D perhaps TRBD1 (5 bases). Trimming pared 6 bases from V and 3 bases from J, leaving 11 bases between. Germline V gene data show CDR1 as MDHEN and CDR2 as SYDVKM. The CDR3 consists of 13 residues. The CDR3 loop is CASRTGLDYGYTF. The CDR3 coding sequence is TGTGCCAGCAGGACGGGACTGGACTATGGCTACACCTTC.

This CDR3 is CASSFGGKYNEQFF. In nucleotides, the CDR3 is TGTGCCAGTAGTTTTGGCGGGAAGTACAATGAGCAGTTCTTC. The chain is built from TRBV19 and TRBJ2-1, with D possibly matching TRBD2 (6 bases). Germline values: CDR1 LNHDA, CDR2 SQIVND (reference sequence). V was shortened by 5 bases and J by 4 bases, with 12 bases between the two germline ends. The length of the CDR3 is 14 residues.

The rearrangement uses TRBV20-1 and TRBJ2-3; 9 nucleotides agree with TRBD1. The V gene's germline CDR1 is DFQATT and CDR2 SNEGSKA (reference sequence). There are 15 residues in the CDR3. The V and J ends lost 0 bases and 1 base, in that order; junction bases with no gene match: 2. CDR3 region: CSARDNRGRTDTQYF. For the CDR3, the DNA is TGCAGTGCTAGAGATAACAGGGGGCGCACAGATACGCAGTATTTT.

The rearrangement links TRBV30 to TRBJ2-7, with 9 bases aligning to TRBD1. CDR1 is GTSNPN, CDR2 SVGIG, per germline (reference sequence). CDR3 length: 15 amino acids. V shed 5 bases, J shed 0 bases, and the junction held 8 bases outside the gene matches. This chain's CDR3 is CAWHPGTGSSYEQYF. CDR3 DNA sequence: TGTGCCTGGCACCCCGGGACAGGGAGCTCCTACGAGCAGTACTTC.

This chain links TRBV13 with TRBJ1-4; no definite D call. This CDR3 comprises 12 residues. Trimming left V 5 bases short and J 8 bases short, with 9 bases between. In germline, CDR1 is PRHDT, CDR2 FYEKMQ (reference sequence). In DNA, the CDR3 is TGTGCCAGCAGCCTCGATGAGGAAAAACTGTTTTTT. Translated: CASSLDEEKLFF.

V and J are TRBV5-6 and TRBJ2-7; TRBD2 matches 8 bases. The CDR3 contains 14 residues. V shed 4 bases, J shed 5 bases, and the junction held 8 bases outside the gene matches. The V gene's germline CDR1 is SGHDT and CDR2 YYEEEE. The CDR3 is CASSPGLELHEQYF. For the CDR3, the DNA is TGTGCCAGCAGCCCGGGACTAGAACTCCACGAGCAGTACTTC.